This entry lists 20 T cell receptor beta chains sequenced from one sample in a study of blood T cell repertoires in COVID-19. Profiling relied on immunoSEQ multiplex PCR, and the TCRdb table lists in-frame clones only, not all of them. The table has 150,000 to 200,000 clones, 89% seen once. The source material was PBMCs or T cells enriched from blood (not recorded which). These receptors all stem from a young woman who had recovered from COVID-19.

This chain joins TRBV10-3 and TRBJ1-3, with TRBD1 as a possible D gene (5 bases). Trimming removed 3 bases from V and 2 bases from J, with 11 bases in between. The CDR3 contains 15 residues. Germline-derived CDR1 and CDR2 are ENHRY and SYGVKD. The CDR3 DNA is TGTGCCATCAGTGACGCAGGGAATCCTGGAAACACCATATATTTT. It specifies CAISDAGNPGNTIYF.

The chain joins TRBV4-3 to TRBJ2-3; D unresolved. The V gene's germline CDR1 is LGHNA and CDR2 YSLEER. Trimming removed 0 bases from V and 2 bases from J, with 9 bases in between. CDR3 length: 15 amino acids. Here the CDR3 reads CASSQDRAITDTQYF. The CDR3 bases are TGCGCCAGCAGCCAAGACCGAGCGATCACAGATACGCAGTATTTT.

The rearrangement uses TRBV5-1 and TRBJ2-1; D call uncertain. Germline CDR1 reads SGHRS; CDR2 reads YFSETQ. CDR3 size: 13 residues. The V end was cut by 7 bases, the J end by 4 bases, with 12 bases between. The CDR3 DNA reads TGCGCCAGCGAAAGACACGGATACAATGAGCAGTTCTTC. It yields the protein CASERHGYNEQFF.

The chain combines TRBV9 with TRBJ2-3; D not certain. Germline CDR1 is SGDLS and CDR2 is YYNGEE. This CDR3 spans 16 amino acids. The V end lost 4 bases, the J end lost 1 base, and 16 bases lay between the germline ends. The CDR3 nucleotides are TGTGCCAGCAGCTCACAACCCAGAATTGGCACAGATACGCAGTATTTT. Protein: CASSSQPRIGTDTQYF.

The rearrangement joins TRBV19 to TRBJ2-3, with D possibly TRBD1 on 6 matching bases. CDR1 and CDR2 from the germline V gene are LNHDA and SQIVND (reference sequence). The CDR3 covers 17 residues. The germline V and J ends were trimmed by 3 bases and 3 bases, with 19 bases remaining between them. CDR3 nucleotides: TGTGCCAGTAGTATCCGCGGACAGCTTCACGGAACAGATACGCAGTATTTT. Residues: CASSIRGQLHGTDTQYF.

This clone was seen a handful of times. The rearrangement uses TRBV5-1 and TRBJ2-2; the match to TRBD1 covers 8 bases. Germline V CDR1 and CDR2: SGHRS, YFSETQ. V gave up 1 base and J gave up 3 bases; unmatched junction bases: 5. This CDR3 comprises 16 residues. The CDR3 loop reads CASSLSRDRYTGELFF. The CDR3 coding sequence is TGCGCCAGCAGCTTGTCCCGGGACAGGTACACCGGGGAGCTGTTTTTT.

The chain recombines TRBV21-1 with TRBJ2-1; TRBD1, the table's D call, lacks a check against the DNA. TRBV21-1 is described as a pseudogene. This CDR3 contains 16 residues. CDR3 in DNA: TGTGCCACCCTACCGTGGGACAGGGAAGGGTACAATGAGCAGTTCTTC. Protein: CATLPWDREGYNEQFF.

This clone was recorded a few times. The rearrangement links TRBV3-1 (or the pseudogene TRBV3-2) to TRBJ2-1; 14 bases map to TRBD2. The CDR3 is made up of 18 amino acids. From germline, CDR1 is LGHDT and CDR2 YNNKEL (reference sequence). The junction had 4 bases not matched to a gene; V was cut back by 3 bases and J by 0 bases. The CDR3 DNA is TGTGCCAGCAGCCACGAAGGGACTAGCGGGAGCTCCTACAATGAGCAGTTCTTC. Its protein product is CASSHEGTSGSSYNEQFF.

Here the CDR3 reads CASSSRQAGTDTQYF. In nucleotides, the CDR3 is TGTGCCAGCAGCTCCCGACAGGCCGGCACAGATACGCAGTATTTT. The chain uses TRBV11-2 and TRBJ2-3; maybe TRBD1 (6 bases). V was clipped by 4 bases and J by 1 base, with 12 bases between them. Germline lookup yields CDR1 SGHAT and CDR2 FQNNGV. The CDR3 contains 15 residues. Using reference TRBV11-2 and TRBJ2-3 for the parts outside the CDR3, the full variable domain is EAGVAQSPRYKIIEKRQSVAFWCNPISGHATLYWYQQILGQGPKLLIQFQNNGVVDDSQLPKDRFSAERLKGVDSTLKIQPAKLEDSAVYLCASSSRQAGTDTQYFGPGTRLTVL.

This chain joins TRBV12-3 or TRBV12-4 and TRBJ2-7, with a tentative D call TRBD1 (5 bases). The CDR3 is 11 amino acids. With 5 bases removed from V and 7 bases from J, the gap between germline ends came to 9 bases. The CDR3 spells CASSRGVEQYF. CDR3 nucleotides: TGTGCCAGCAGTAGGGGTGTAGAGCAGTACTTC.

The J gene is TRBJ1-6, the V gene TRBV11-2; 8 bases are a match to TRBD1. This CDR3 spans 14 amino acids. Germline V gene sequence: CDR1 SGHAT, CDR2 FQNNGV. V lost 3 bases to trimming and J lost 17 bases; unmatched junction nucleotides: 12. The CDR3 bases are TGTGCCAGCAGCTTCGGACAGGGTAAGGCTGTGATCCACTTT. Protein sequence: CASSFGQGKAVIHF. The variable domain in full, with the rest retrieved from reference TRBV11-2 and TRBJ1-6, is EAGVAQSPRYKIIEKRQSVAFWCNPISGHATLYWYQQILGQGPKLLIQFQNNGVVDDSQLPKDRFSAERLKGVDSTLKIQPAKLEDSAVYLCASSFGQGKAVIHFGNGTRLTVT.

This clone was picked up one time. CDR3 protein: CASSFTSGSNEQFF. The CDR3 coding sequence is TGTGCCAGCAGCTTTACTAGCGGGAGTAATGAGCAGTTCTTC. The J gene is TRBJ2-1, the V gene TRBV11-1; 11 bases match TRBD2. The CDR3 consists of 14 residues. V shed 3 bases and J 7 bases; nucleotides not matched to a gene: 2. The germline V gene encodes CDR1 SGHAT and CDR2 FQDESV (reference sequence).

This clone appeared once. The rearrangement uses TRBV3-1 (or the pseudogene TRBV3-2) and TRBJ2-7, with D perhaps matching TRBD1 (6 bases). Between the trimmed V and J ends, which lost 1 base and 0 bases, there was a span of 13 bases. The CDR3 spans 16 residues. Per the germline V gene, CDR1 is LGHDT and CDR2 is YNNKEL (reference sequence). Here the CDR3 DNA reads TGTGCCAGCAGCCAAGTAGGACAGAGAAGCTCCTACGAGCAGTACTTC. The encoded protein is CASSQVGQRSSYEQYF.

The rearrangement joins TRBV12-2 to TRBJ2-3; whether TRBD2, the table's D call, matches the DNA was not checked. TRBV12-2 is recorded as a pseudogene. The CDR3 covers 14 residues. In DNA form, the CDR3 reads TGTGCAAGTCGCTTAGCGTATTCGGGACTAGCGGTTCTATTT. Protein: CASRLAYSGLAVLF.

The rearrangement uses TRBV6-1 and TRBJ2-7, with D uncertain. This CDR3 comprises 14 residues. V was shortened by 8 bases and J by 0 bases, with 14 bases between the two germline ends. Germline V lookup: CDR1 MNHNS, CDR2 SASEGT. The CDR3 region is CASDKTPSSYEQYF. The CDR3 DNA is TGTGCCAGCGATAAGACACCCAGCTCCTACGAGCAGTACTTC.

This clone was seen once. The CDR3 nucleotides are TGTGCCAGCAGCTTGGGTCAGGGAAACTATGGCTACACCTTC. The encoded protein is CASSLGQGNYGYTF. The chain employs TRBV5-6 and TRBJ1-2; D may be TRBD1 (5 bases). The CDR3 loop spans 14 amino acids. Germline V CDR1 and CDR2: SGHDT, YYEEEE. The ends were cut back, 0 bases at V and 2 bases at J, with 8 bases in the middle.

The chain carries TRBV11-2 and TRBJ2-1, with 12 bases lining up with TRBD2. Germline values: CDR1 SGHAT, CDR2 FQNNGV. After removal of 6 bases from V and 4 bases from J, the junction contained 10 bases not matched to a gene. The CDR3 is 17 amino acids. This CDR3 is CASRSIRTSGKYNEQFF. The CDR3 DNA reads TGTGCCAGCAGGTCTATAAGGACTAGCGGGAAGTACAATGAGCAGTTCTTC.

As regards this clone: This sample includes further DNA sequences coding for the same CDR3. The chain recombines TRBV2 with TRBJ2-5, with D uncertain. Trimming took off 3 bases at V and 5 bases at J, with 4 bases between the two ends. This CDR3 contains 11 residues. Germline loops: CDR1 SNHLY, CDR2 FYNNEI. As DNA, the CDR3 is TGTGCCAGCAGTGAGAGGGAGACCCAGTACTTC. It yields the protein CASSERETQYF. Using reference TRBV2 and TRBJ2-5 for the parts outside the CDR3, the full variable domain is EPEVTQTPSHQVTQMGQEVILRCVPISNHLYFYWYRQILGQKVEFLVSFYNNEISEKSEIFDDQFSVERPDGSNFTLKIRSTKLEDSAMYFCASSERETQYFGPGTRLLVL.

The genes are TRBV28 and TRBJ1-2; 10 bases are shared with TRBD1. Germline CDR1 MDHEN, CDR2 SYDVKM. CDR3 length: 15 amino acids. The junction had 10 bases not matched to a gene; V was cut back by 5 bases and J by 7 bases. The CDR3 protein is CASSPPAGQGSGYTF. In nucleotides, the CDR3 is TGTGCCAGCAGTCCCCCCGCGGGACAGGGGAGTGGCTACACCTTC.

CDR3 sequence (DNA): TGTGCCAGCAGTCCGGGACTAGCGGAAAAGGCCTCCTACGAGCAGTACTTC. Amino acids: CASSPGLAEKASYEQYF. V is TRBV6-6 and J is TRBJ2-7; 11 nucleotides line up with TRBD2. Germline V CDR1 and CDR2: MNHNY, SVGAGI (reference sequence). The CDR3 extends over 17 amino acids. V trimming: 5 bases; J trimming: 0 bases; junction bases outside the gene matches: 9.